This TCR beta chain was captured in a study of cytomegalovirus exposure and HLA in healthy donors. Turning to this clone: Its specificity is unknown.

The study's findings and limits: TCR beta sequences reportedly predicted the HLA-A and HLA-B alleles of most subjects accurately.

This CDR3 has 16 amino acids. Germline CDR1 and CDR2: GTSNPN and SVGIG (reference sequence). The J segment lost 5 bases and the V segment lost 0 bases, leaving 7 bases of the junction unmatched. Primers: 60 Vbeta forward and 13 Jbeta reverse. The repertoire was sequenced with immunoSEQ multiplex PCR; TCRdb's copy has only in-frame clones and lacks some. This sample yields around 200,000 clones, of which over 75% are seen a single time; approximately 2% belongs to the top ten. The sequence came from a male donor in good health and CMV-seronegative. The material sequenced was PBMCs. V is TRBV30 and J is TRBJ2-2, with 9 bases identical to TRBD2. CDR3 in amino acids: CAWSVRWLAGTGELFF. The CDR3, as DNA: TGTGCCTGGAGTGTCCGCTGGCTAGCGGGGACCGGGGAGCTGTTTTTT.